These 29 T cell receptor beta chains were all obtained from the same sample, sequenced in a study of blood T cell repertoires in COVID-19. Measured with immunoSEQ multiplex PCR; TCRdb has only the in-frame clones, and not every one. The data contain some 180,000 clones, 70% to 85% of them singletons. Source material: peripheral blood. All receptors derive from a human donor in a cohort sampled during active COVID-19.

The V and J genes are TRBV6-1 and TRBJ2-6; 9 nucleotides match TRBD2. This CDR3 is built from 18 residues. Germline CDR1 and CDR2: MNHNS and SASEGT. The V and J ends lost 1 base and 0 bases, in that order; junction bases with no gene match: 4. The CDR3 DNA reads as TGTGCCAGCAGTGAAGTAGCGGGGGACCTCTCTGGGGCCAACGTCCTGACTTTC. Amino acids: CASSEVAGDLSGANVLTF.

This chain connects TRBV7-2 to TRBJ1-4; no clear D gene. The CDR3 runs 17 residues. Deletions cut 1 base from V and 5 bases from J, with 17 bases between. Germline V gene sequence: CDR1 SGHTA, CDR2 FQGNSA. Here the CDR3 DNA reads TGTGCCAGCAGCTTAGTCCGCTTTCGGGTCCGCAATGAAAAACTGTTTTTT. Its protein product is CASSLVRFRVRNEKLFF.

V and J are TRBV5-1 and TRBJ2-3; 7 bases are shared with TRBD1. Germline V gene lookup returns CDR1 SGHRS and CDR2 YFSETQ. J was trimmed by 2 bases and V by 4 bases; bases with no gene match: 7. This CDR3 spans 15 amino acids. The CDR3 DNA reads TGCGCCAGCAGCCGGGACAGATCAAACACAGATACGCAGTATTTT. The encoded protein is CASSRDRSNTDTQYF.

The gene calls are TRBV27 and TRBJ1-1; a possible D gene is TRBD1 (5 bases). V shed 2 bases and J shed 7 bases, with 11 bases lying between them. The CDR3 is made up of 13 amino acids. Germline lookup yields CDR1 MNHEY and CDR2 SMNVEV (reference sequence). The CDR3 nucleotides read TGTGCCAGCAGTTTAGGGGGGTTTGGTGAAGCTTTCTTT. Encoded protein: CASSLGGFGEAFF.

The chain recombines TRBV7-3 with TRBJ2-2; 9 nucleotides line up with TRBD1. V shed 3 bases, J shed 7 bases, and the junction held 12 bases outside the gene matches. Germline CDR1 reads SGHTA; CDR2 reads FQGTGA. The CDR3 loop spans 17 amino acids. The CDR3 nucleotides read TGTGCCAGCAGCTTGTGGGGACAGGGAATGTTTGGCGGGGAGCTGTTTTTT. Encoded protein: CASSLWGQGMFGGELFF. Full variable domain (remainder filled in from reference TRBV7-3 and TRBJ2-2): GAGVSQTPSNKVTEKGKYVELRCDPISGHTALYWYRQSLGQGPEFLIYFQGTGAADDSGLPNDRFFAVRPEGSVSTLKIQRTERGDSAVYLCASSLWGQGMFGGELFFGEGSRLTVL.

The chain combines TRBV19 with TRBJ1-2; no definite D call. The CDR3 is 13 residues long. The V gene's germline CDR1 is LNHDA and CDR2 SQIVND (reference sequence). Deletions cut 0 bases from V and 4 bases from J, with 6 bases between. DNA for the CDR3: TGTGCCAGTAGTATAGATCGCGCCTATGGCTACACCTTC. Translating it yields CASSIDRAYGYTF.

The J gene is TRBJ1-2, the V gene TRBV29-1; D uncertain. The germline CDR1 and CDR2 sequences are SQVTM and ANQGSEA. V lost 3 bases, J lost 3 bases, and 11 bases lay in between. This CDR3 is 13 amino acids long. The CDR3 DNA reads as TGCAGCGTTGAGGGTCAGGAACACTATGGCTACACCTTC. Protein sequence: CSVEGQEHYGYTF.

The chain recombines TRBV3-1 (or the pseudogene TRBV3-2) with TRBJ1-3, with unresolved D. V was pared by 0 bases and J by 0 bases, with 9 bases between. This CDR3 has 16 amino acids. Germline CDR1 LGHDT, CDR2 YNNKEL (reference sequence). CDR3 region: CASSQERGSSGNTIYF. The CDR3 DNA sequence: TGTGCCAGCAGCCAAGAGCGAGGGAGCTCTGGAAACACCATATATTTT.

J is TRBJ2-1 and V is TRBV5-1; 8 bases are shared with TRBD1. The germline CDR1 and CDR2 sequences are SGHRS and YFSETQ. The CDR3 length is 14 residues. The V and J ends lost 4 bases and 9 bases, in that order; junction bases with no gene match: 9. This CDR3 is CASSLGQGLGEQFF. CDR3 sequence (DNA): TGCGCCAGCAGCCTTGGACAGGGTCTTGGTGAGCAGTTCTTC.

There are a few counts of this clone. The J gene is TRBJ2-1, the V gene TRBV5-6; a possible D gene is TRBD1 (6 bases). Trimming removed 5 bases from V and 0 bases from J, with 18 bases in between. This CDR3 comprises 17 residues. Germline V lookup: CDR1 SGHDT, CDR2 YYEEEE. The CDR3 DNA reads TGTGCCAGCAGTAGGATGGACAGCCGAAGCTCCTACAATGAGCAGTTCTTC. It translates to CASSRMDSRSSYNEQFF.

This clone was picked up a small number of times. DNA for the CDR3: TGCGCCAGCAGCCAAGCGGGGGGGCCGTACGAGCAGTACTTC. This encodes CASSQAGGPYEQYF. The chain has TRBV4-1 and TRBJ2-7; 8 nucleotides align to TRBD2. Trimming removed 1 base from V and 4 bases from J; junction bases left unmatched: 3. The CDR3 contains 14 residues. Germline V gene lookup returns CDR1 MGHRA and CDR2 YSYEKL.

The CDR3 region has the DNA TGTGCCAGCAGCTATCACTCGCTATATAATTCACCCCTCCACTTT. Translating it yields CASSYHSLYNSPLHF. J is TRBJ1-6 and V is TRBV7-9; D unclear. Germline-derived CDR1 and CDR2 are SEHNR and FQNEAQ (reference sequence). The CDR3 sequence is 15 residues long. The V and J ends lost 4 bases and 4 bases respectively, with 11 bases between them.

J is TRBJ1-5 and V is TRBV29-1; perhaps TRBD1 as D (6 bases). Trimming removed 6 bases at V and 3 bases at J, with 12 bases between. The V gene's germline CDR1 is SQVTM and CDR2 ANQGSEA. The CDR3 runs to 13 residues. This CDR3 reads CSVATGYNQPQHF. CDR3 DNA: TGCAGCGTAGCCACAGGGTACAATCAGCCCCAGCATTTT.

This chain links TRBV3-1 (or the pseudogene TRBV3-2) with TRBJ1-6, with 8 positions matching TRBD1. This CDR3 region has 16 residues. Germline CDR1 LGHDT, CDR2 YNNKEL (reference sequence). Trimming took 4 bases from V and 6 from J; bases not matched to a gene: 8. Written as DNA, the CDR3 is TGTGCCAGCAGCCGATACCCGGGACAGGCTAATTCACCCCTCCACTTT. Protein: CASSRYPGQANSPLHF.

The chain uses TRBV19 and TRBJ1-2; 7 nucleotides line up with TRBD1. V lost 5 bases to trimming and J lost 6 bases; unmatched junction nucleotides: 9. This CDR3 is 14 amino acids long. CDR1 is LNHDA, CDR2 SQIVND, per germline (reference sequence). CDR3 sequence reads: CASSRDRETDGYTF. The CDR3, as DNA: TGTGCCAGTAGTCGTGACAGGGAGACTGATGGCTACACCTTC. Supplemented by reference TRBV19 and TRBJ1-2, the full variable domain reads DGGITQSPKYLFRKEGQNVTLSCEQNLNHDAMYWYRQDPGQGLRLIYYSQIVNDFQKGDIAEGYSVSREKKESFPLTVTSAQKNPTAFYLCASSRDRETDGYTFGSGTRLTVV.

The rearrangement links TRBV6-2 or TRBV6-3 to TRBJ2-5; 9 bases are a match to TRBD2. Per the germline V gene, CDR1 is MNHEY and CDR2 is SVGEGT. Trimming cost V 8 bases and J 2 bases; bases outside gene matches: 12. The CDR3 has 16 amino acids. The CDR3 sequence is CASGWEAGGRQETQYF. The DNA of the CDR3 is TGTGCCAGCGGTTGGGAAGCGGGGGGCCGACAAGAGACCCAGTACTTC.

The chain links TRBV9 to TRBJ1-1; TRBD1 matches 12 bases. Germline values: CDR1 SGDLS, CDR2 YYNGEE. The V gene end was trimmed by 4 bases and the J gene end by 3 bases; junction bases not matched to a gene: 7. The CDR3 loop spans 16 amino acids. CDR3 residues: CASSPGTGGDYTEAFF. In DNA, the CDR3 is TGTGCCAGCAGCCCAGGGACAGGGGGCGATTACACTGAAGCTTTCTTT.

The CDR3 loop is CASSLSVPGQETQYF. The DNA for the CDR3 is TGCGCCAGCAGCTTGTCGGTCCCGGGCCAAGAGACCCAGTACTTC. The rearrangement links TRBV5-1 to TRBJ2-5, with D uncertain. The CDR3 length is 15 residues. Deletions cut 1 base from V and 1 base from J, with 11 bases between. CDR1 and CDR2 from the germline V gene are SGHRS and YFSETQ.

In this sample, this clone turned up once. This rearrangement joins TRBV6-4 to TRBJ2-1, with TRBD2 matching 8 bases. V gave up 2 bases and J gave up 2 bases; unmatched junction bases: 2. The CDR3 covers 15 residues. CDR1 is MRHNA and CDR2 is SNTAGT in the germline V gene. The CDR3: CASSDRGGPYNEQFF. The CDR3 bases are TGTGCCAGCAGTGACCGCGGGGGGCCCTACAATGAGCAGTTCTTC.

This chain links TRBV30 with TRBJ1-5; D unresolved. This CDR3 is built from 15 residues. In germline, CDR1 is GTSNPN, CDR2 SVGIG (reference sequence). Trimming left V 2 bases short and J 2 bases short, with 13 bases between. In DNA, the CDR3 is TGTGCCTGGAGTCCGACCCTCGGGGGCAATCAGCCCCAGCATTTT. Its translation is CAWSPTLGGNQPQHF.

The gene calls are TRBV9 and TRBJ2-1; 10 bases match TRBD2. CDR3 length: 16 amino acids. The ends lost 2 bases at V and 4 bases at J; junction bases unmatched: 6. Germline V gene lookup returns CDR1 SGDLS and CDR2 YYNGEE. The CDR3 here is CASSVRGTSDYNEQFF. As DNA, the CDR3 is TGTGCCAGCAGCGTCCGCGGGACTAGCGATTACAATGAGCAGTTCTTC. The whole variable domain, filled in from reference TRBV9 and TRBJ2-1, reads DSGVTQTPKHLITATGQRVTLRCSPRSGDLSVYWYQQSLDQGLQFLIQYYNGEERAKGNILERFSAQQFPDLHSELNLSSLELGDSALYFCASSVRGTSDYNEQFFGPGTRLTVL.

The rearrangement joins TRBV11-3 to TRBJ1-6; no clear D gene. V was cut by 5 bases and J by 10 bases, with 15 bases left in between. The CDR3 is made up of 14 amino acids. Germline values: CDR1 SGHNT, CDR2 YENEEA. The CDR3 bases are TGTGCCAGCAGCCTAGGTTTACCGGGGTCACCCCTCCACTTT. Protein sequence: CASSLGLPGSPLHF. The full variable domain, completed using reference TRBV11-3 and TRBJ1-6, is EAGVVQSPRYKIIEKKQPVAFWCNPISGHNTLYWYLQNLGQGPELLIRYENEEAVDDSQLPKDRFSAERLKGVDSTLKIQPAELGDSAVYLCASSLGLPGSPLHFGNGTRLTVT.

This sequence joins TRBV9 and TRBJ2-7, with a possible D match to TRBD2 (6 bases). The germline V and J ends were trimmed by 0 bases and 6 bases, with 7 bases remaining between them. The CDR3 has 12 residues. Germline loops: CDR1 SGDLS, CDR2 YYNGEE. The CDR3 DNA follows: TGTGCCAGCAGCGTAGTGGGGGGCGAGCAGTACTTC. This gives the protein CASSVVGGEQYF.

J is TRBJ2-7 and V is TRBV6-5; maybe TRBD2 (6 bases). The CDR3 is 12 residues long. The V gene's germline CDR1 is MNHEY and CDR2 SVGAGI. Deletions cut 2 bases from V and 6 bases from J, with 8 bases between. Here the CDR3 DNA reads TGTGCCAGCAGTTACGGAGGGAGCGAGCAGTACTTC. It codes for CASSYGGSEQYF.

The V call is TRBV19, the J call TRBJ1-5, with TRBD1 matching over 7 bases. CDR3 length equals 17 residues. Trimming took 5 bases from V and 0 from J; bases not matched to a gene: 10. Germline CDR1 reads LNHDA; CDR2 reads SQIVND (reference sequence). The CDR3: CASSVAGTAYSNQPQHF. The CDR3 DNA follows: TGTGCCAGTAGTGTCGCCGGGACAGCTTATAGCAATCAGCCCCAGCATTTT. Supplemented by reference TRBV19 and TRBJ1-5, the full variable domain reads DGGITQSPKYLFRKEGQNVTLSCEQNLNHDAMYWYRQDPGQGLRLIYYSQIVNDFQKGDIAEGYSVSREKKESFPLTVTSAQKNPTAFYLCASSVAGTAYSNQPQHFGDGTRLSIL.

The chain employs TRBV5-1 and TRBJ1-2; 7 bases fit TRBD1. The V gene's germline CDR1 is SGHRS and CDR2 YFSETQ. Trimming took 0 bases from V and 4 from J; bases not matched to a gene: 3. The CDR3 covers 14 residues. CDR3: CASSLAGTVYGYTF. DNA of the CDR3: TGCGCCAGCAGCTTGGCCGGGACAGTCTATGGCTACACCTTC.

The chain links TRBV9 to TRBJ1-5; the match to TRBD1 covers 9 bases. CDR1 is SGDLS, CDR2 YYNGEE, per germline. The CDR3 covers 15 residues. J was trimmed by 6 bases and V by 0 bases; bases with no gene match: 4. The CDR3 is CASSVDGTGSQPQHF. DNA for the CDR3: TGTGCCAGCAGCGTAGATGGGACAGGGTCTCAGCCCCAGCATTTT.

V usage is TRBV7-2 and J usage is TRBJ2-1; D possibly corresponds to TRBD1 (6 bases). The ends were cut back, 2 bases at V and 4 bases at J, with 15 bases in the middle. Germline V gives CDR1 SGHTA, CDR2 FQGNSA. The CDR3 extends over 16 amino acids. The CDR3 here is CASSLQGSVLYNEQFF. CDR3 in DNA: TGTGCCAGCAGCTTACAGGGGTCGGTCCTTTACAATGAGCAGTTCTTC.

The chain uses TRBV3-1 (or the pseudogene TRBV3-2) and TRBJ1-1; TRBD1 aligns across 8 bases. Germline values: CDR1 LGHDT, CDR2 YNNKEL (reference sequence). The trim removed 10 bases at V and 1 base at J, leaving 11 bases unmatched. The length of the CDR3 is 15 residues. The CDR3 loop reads CATSSLGTGNTEAFF. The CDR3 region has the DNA TGTGCCACCTCCTCGTTAGGGACAGGGAACACTGAAGCTTTCTTT.